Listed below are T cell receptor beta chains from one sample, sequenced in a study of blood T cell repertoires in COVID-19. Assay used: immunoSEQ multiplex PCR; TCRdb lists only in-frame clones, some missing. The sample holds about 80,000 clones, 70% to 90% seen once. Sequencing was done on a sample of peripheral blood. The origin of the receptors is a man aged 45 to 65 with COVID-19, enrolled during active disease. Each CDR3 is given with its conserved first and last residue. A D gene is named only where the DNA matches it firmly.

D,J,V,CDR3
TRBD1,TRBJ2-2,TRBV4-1,CASSLTPGQAANTGELFF
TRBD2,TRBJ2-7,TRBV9,CASSVSPLSGRGDEQYF
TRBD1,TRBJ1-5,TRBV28,CATLGALDRGEQPQHF
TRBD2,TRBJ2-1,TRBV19,CATERGGTSGFAYNEQFF
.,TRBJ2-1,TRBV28,CASSLITMSSYNEQFF
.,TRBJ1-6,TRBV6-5,CASSYDRNLNSPLHF
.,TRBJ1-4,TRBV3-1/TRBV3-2,CASSQGIQQKLFF
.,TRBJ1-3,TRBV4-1,CASSQGEVGSGNTIYF
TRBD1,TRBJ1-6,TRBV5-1,CASSLATGGGNSPLHF
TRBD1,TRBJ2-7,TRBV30,CAWSVGPRTGKHEQYF
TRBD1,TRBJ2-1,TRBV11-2,CASSLDRNPGQKQFF
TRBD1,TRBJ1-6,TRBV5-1,CASSTGTGGVNNSPLHF
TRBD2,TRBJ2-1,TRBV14,CASRGTSGRYNEQFF
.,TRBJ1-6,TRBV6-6,CASGRGMESPLHF
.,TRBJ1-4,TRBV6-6,CASNIKRKLFF
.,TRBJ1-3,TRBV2,CASSTGSSGNTIYF
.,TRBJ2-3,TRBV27,CASSLWTSTDTQYF
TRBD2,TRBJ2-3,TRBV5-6,CASSRGTSGYTQYF
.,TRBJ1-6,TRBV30,CAWSVEAPLHF
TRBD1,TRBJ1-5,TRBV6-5,CASSRTGPNQPQHF
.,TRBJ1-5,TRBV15,CATSSPVQPQHF
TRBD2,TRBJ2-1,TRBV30,CAWSVAGGSNEQFF
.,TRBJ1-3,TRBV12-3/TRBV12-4,CASGQSHTIYF
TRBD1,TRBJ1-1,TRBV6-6,CASSYRGPTEAFF
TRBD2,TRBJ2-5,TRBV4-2,CASSPAGGLEETQYF
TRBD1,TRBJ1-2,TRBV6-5,CASLNRGVGYTF
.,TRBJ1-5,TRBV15,CATSRGGPYQPQHF
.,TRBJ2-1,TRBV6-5,CASSYSFREMNNEQFF
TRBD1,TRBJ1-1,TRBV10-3,CAISEDRGSYTEAFF
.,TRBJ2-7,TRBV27,CASSLSSYAPYEQYF
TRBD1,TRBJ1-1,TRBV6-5,CASSPDRIMNTEAFF
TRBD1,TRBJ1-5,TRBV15,CATSRDWGAGGNNQPQHF
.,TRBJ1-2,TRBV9,CASSGAIRGSGYTF
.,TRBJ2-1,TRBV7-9,CASSSTFRQHETQQFF
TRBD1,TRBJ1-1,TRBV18,CASSPIPGQTNTEAFF
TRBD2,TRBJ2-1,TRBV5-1,CASSLTGPGGNEQFF
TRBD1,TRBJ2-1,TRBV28,CASNSPGQGHNEQFF
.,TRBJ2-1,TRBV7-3,CASSSSQRNNEQFF
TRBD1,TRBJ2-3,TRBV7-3,CASSLQGVATDTQYF
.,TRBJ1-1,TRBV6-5,CASRRGRGTEAFF
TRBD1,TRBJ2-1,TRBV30,CAWSVQGGEQFF
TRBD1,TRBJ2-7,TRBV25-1,CASGDRLTYEQYF
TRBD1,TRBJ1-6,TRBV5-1,CASSPRTGDNSPLHF
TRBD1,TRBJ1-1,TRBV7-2,CASSLPAGGFTEAFF
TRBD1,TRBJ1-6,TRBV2,CASSSPGQGADSPLHF
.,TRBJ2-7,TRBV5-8,CASSLALGQKYF
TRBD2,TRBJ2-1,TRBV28,CASRSTSKYNEQFF
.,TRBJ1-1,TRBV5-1,CASSLGDMNTEAFF
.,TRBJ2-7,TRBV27,CASSVRGREWNEQYF
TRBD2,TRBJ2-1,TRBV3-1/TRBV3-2,CASSQGLAGVGLNEQFF
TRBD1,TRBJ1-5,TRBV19,CVSSRGQGGQPQHF
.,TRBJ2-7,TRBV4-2,CASSQVSRSDEQYF
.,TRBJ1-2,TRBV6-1,CASSEAIETVGYTF
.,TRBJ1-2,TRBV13,CASTATLDRQGRGYTF